This T cell receptor beta chain was identified during a study of shared clonotypes between healthy human individuals. On the study more broadly: Researchers drew samples from two women and three men aged 18 to 49. There were three CD4 naive, three CD4 memory, two CD8 naive and one CD8 memory plates per donor.

Points on this clone: Other DNA sequences of this sample code for an identical CDR3.

This CDR3 region has 16 residues. V shed 4 bases, J shed 4 bases, and the junction held 7 bases outside the gene matches. In germline, CDR1 is SGHRS, CDR2 YFSETQ. Measured with immunoSEQ multiplex PCR; TCRdb has only the in-frame clones, and not every one. The sample consists of approximately 2,300,000 clones, under 95% of them appearing once. V gene TRBV5-1 combines with J gene TRBJ2-1, with 11 bases that match TRBD2. Sequencing was done on a sample of naive CD4+ T cells from PBMCs. Subset reported: CD45RA+ positively selected. The receptor's source is a man between 18 and 35 years old in good health. Some clones in this sample may be carry-over from other donors' samples. The CDR3 DNA follows: TGCGCCAGCAGCCTTCCCGGGACTAGCGGATACAATGAGCAGTTCTTC. Residues: CASSLPGTSGYNEQFF.